The 17 T cell receptor beta chains below all came from one sample that was sequenced in a study of T cells after yellow fever vaccination. TCRdb used MiXCR to reprocess the 5' RACE reads, holding one entry per CDR3 protein. This table holds about 50,000 distinct CDR3 sequences, 7.4% found once. The sample in question was CD8+ T cells sorted from PBMCs, obtained about 2 weeks after the first yellow fever vaccination. These receptors all stem from a man between 18 and 29 years old who received the YFV17D yellow fever vaccine.

In its sample, this clonotype was seen many times. This chain joins TRBV7-2 and TRBJ2-5, with 13 bases fitting TRBD2. The V and J ends lost 4 bases and 2 bases, in that order; junction bases with no gene match: 7. CDR3 length equals 17 residues. CDR1 is SGHTA, CDR2 FQGNSA, per germline. Written as DNA, the CDR3 is TGTGCCAGCAGCTCCCAACCGGGACTAGCGGGGCAAGAGACCCAGTACTTC. Its translation is CASSSQPGLAGQETQYF.

This clonotype was counted many times. The chain carries TRBV9 and TRBJ2-5; 12 bases match TRBD2. There are 17 residues in the CDR3. Germline CDR1 reads SGDLS; CDR2 reads YYNGEE. V was pared by 0 bases and J by 5 bases, with 8 bases of the junction left unmatched. The CDR3 sequence is CASSVAGRTSGDETQYF. CDR3 DNA: TGTGCCAGCAGCGTAGCTGGGCGGACTAGCGGGGATGAGACCCAGTACTTC.

The chain couples TRBV12-3 or TRBV12-4 to TRBJ2-7; 9 bases map to TRBD2. The CDR3 runs to 16 residues. Unmatched junction bases numbered 14, after V lost 4 bases and J lost 7 bases. The CDR3 is CASSSDVGRGGEEQYF. DNA for the CDR3: TGTGCCAGCAGTTCCGATGTGGGGCGGGGGGGTGAAGAGCAGTACTTC.

This clonotype was seen a handful of times. This chain joins TRBV4-2 and TRBJ1-1, with TRBD1 identical over 8 bases. J gave up 0 bases and V 4 bases, and 13 bases lay outside the gene matches. The CDR3 spans 18 residues. Germline V gene sequence: CDR1 LGHNA, CDR2 YNFKEQ. The CDR3 sequence: CASSPGTGGLLLNTEAFF. The CDR3 bases are TGTGCCAGCAGCCCTGGGACAGGAGGATTGTTATTGAACACTGAAGCTTTCTTT.

At least ten counts were recorded for this clonotype. The chain couples TRBV29-1 to TRBJ1-6; D uncertain. Germline V gene lookup returns CDR1 SQVTM and CDR2 ANQGSEA. The germline V and J ends were trimmed by 3 bases and 12 bases, with 9 bases remaining between them. CDR3 length: 11 amino acids. This chain's CDR3 is CSVDELEPLHF. CDR3 DNA sequence: TGCAGCGTTGACGAGCTGGAACCCCTCCACTTT.

This clonotype was observed at least ten times. The chain couples TRBV11-3 to TRBJ2-1; 9 nucleotides match TRBD2. This CDR3 has 15 amino acids. The V and J ends lost 5 bases and 4 bases, in that order; junction bases with no gene match: 6. Germline V CDR1 and CDR2: SGHNT, YENEEA. CDR3 amino acids: CASSRGAGGYNEQFF. The CDR3 DNA is TGTGCCAGCAGCCGTGGAGCGGGGGGTTACAATGAGCAGTTCTTC.

This clonotype has a handful of counts. The rearrangement joins TRBV7-2 to TRBJ2-3; 13 nucleotides agree with TRBD2. Germline V gene data show CDR1 as SGHTA and CDR2 as FQGNSA. CDR3 size: 17 residues. With 6 bases clipped from V and 6 bases from J, the junction kept 12 bases outside the gene matches. CDR3 amino acids: CASSWTSGGPPGDTQYF. CDR3 coding DNA: TGTGCCAGCAGTTGGACTAGCGGGGGTCCCCCAGGGGATACGCAGTATTTT.

About this clonotype itself: A much more abundant neighbour one base away suggests this may be a read error. The V and J genes are TRBV5-1 and TRBJ2-2; 10 positions match TRBD1. The CDR3 extends over 19 amino acids. Germline V gives CDR1 SGHRS, CDR2 YFSETQ. Here the CDR3 DNA reads TGCGCCAGCAGCTTCTTTTCTCCCGGGACAGGGGAGGACACCTGGGAGCTGTTTTTT. Residues: CASSFFSPGTGEDTWELFF.

A few counts support this clonotype. The chain has TRBV28 and TRBJ1-5; 9 bases map to TRBD1. This CDR3 comprises 17 residues. Germline CDR1 is MDHEN and CDR2 is SYDVKM. V trimming: 7 bases; J trimming: 0 bases; junction bases outside the gene matches: 10. The CDR3, as DNA: TGTGCCAGCAACCCGGACAGGGGCGTGTATAGCAATCAGCCCCAGCATTTT. Translating it yields CASNPDRGVYSNQPQHF. The full variable domain, rest sourced from reference TRBV28 and TRBJ1-5, is DVKVTQSSRYLVKRTGEKVFLECVQDMDHENMFWYRQDPGLGLRLIYFSYDVKMKEKGDIPEGYSVSREKKERFSLILESASTNQTSMYLCASNPDRGVYSNQPQHFGDGTRLSIL.

CDR3 nucleotides: TGCGCCAGCAGCCACGACCCATCCAACACTGAAGCTTTCTTT. Translation gives CASSHDPSNTEAFF. V and J are TRBV4-1 and TRBJ1-1; no firm D call. The CDR3 length is 14 residues. CDR1 is MGHRA and CDR2 is YSYEKL in the germline V gene. V was clipped by 3 bases and J by 2 bases, with 10 bases between them.

This clonotype was observed a handful of times. This rearrangement joins TRBV4-3 to TRBJ1-3; D possibly corresponds to TRBD1 (5 bases). This CDR3 is built from 16 residues. Germline CDR1 reads LGHNA; CDR2 reads YSLEER. V gave up 4 bases and J gave up 4 bases, with 17 bases separating them. The chain's CDR3 is CASSPPPWGEGNTIYF. CDR3 DNA: TGCGCCAGCAGCCCCCCTCCCTGGGGGGAAGGAAACACCATATATTTT.

In its sample, this clonotype was seen many times. V is TRBV25-1 and J is TRBJ2-4; possible D gene TRBD2, 6 bases. The V end lost 1 base, the J end lost 7 bases, and 11 bases lay between the germline ends. The CDR3 contains 14 residues. Germline V gene data show CDR1 as MGHDK and CDR2 as SYGVNS. DNA for the CDR3: TGTGCCAGCAGTGAATTTAGCGGCTACAACATTCAGTACTTC. It yields the protein CASSEFSGYNIQYF. The full variable domain, its missing parts supplied by reference TRBV25-1 and TRBJ2-4, is EADIYQTPRYLVIGTGKKITLECSQTMGHDKMYWYQQDPGMELHLIHYSYGVNSTEKGDLSSESTVSRIRTEHFPLTLESARPSHTSQYLCASSEFSGYNIQYFGAGTRLSVL.

This clonotype was detected many times. The chain employs TRBV12-3 or TRBV12-4 and TRBJ1-2, with a weak D call TRBD1 (5 bases). The CDR3 runs 15 residues. V was clipped by 8 bases and J by 0 bases, with 16 bases between them. In DNA form, the CDR3 reads TGTGCCAGCCGCGCAGGGCCCAACCCTAACTATGGCTACACCTTC. Amino acids: CASRAGPNPNYGYTF.

In this sample, this clonotype turned up many times. This chain joins TRBV20-1 and TRBJ2-7, with TRBD2 as a possible D gene (6 bases). CDR1 is DFQATT and CDR2 is SNEGSKA in the germline V gene (reference sequence). The CDR3 consists of 12 residues. Trimming pared 7 bases from V and 1 base from J, leaving 11 bases between. The CDR3 coding sequence is TGCAGTGTCGGGAGTCAGTCCTACGAGCAGTACTTC. Residues: CSVGSQSYEQYF.

This clonotype has at least ten counts. The genes are TRBV12-3 or TRBV12-4 and TRBJ2-1, with 11 nucleotides matching TRBD2. V was pared by 6 bases and J by 8 bases, with 9 bases of the junction left unmatched. This CDR3 has 15 amino acids. In DNA, the CDR3 is TGTGCCAGCAGCCAAGGGACTAGCGGTTTTGATGAGCAGTTCTTC. Translated: CASSQGTSGFDEQFF.

This clonotype was seen at least ten times. V and J are TRBV4-3 and TRBJ1-1, with a tentative D call TRBD1 (5 bases). Germline CDR1 and CDR2: LGHNA and YSLEER. The length of the CDR3 is 14 residues. The V and J ends lost 1 base and 7 bases respectively, with 13 bases between them. CDR3 nucleotides: TGCGCCAGCAGCCAAGTTATCTTGGGGGATGAAGCTTTCTTT. This translates into CASSQVILGDEAFF.

This clonotype was counted many times. The J gene is TRBJ2-7, the V gene TRBV11-2; possibly TRBD1 or TRBD2 for D (5 bases each). The germline gives CDR1 SGHAT, CDR2 FQNNGV. The CDR3 runs 13 residues. Trimming left V 4 bases short and J 6 bases short, with 13 bases between. CDR3 amino acids: CASSSGTRSEQYV. In nucleotides, the CDR3 is TGTGCCAGCAGCTCCGGGACCCGGAGCGAGCAGTACGTC.